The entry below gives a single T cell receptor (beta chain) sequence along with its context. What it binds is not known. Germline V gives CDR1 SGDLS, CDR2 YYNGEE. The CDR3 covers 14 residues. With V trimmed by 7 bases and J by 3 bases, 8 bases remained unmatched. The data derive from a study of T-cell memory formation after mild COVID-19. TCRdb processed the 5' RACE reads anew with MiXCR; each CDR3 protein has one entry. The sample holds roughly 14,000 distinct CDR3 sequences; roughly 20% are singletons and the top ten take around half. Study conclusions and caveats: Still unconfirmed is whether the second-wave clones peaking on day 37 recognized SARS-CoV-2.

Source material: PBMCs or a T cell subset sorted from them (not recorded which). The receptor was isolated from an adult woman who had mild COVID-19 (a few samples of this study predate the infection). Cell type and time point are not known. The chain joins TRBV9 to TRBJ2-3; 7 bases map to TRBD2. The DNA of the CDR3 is TGTGCCAGCTCCGAGGGCGGGGGTACAGATACGCAGTATTTT. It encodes CASSEGGGTDTQYF. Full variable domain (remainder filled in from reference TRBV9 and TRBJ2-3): DSGVTQTPKHLITATGQRVTLRCSPRSGDLSVYWYQQSLDQGLQFLIQYYNGEERAKGNILERFSAQQFPDLHSELNLSSLELGDSALYFCASSEGGGTDTQYFGPGTRLTVL.